A selection of T cell receptor beta chains follows, all from one sample in a study of cytomegalovirus exposure and HLA in healthy donors. Data came from immunoSEQ multiplex PCR; TCRdb stores just in-frame clones and leaves some out. Among just over 150,000 clones listed, 75% to 85% were seen once. The sequenced sample consisted of PBMCs. The origin of the receptors is a man in his forties or fifties in good health and CMV-seropositive. CDR3s include the opening cysteine and the closing phenylalanine or tryptophan. A D gene is named only where the DNA matches it firmly. The size of a clone is reported for some rows only, either as once, few or many, or as a class for expanded clones.

CDR3	DNA	D	size	V	J
CATSGLSGETQYF	TGTGCCACCAGCGGACTCTCGGGAGAGACCCAGTACTTC	NA	few	TRBV15	TRBJ2-5
CASSSSPTSAGELFF	TGTGCCAGCAGCTCCTCCCCGACTAGTGCCGGGGAGCTGTTTTTT	NA	few	TRBV5-6	TRBJ2-2
CASSVASGVTYEQYF	TGTGCCAGCAGCGTAGCTAGCGGGGTTACCTACGAGCAGTACTTC	TRBD2	NA	TRBV9	TRBJ2-7
CASIGAQGSRNQPQHF	TGTGCCAGCATTGGGGCCCAGGGTTCCCGGAACCAGCCCCAGCATTTT	NA	once	TRBV28	TRBJ1-5
CASSPQGQGTDTQYF	TGTGCCAGCAGCCCGCAGGGGCAGGGCACAGATACGCAGTATTTT	NA	NA	TRBV7-9	TRBJ2-3
CASSFVSGNTEAFF	TGTGCCAGCAGTTTTGTCTCGGGGAACACTGAAGCTTTCTTT	NA	NA	TRBV28	TRBJ1-1
CASSLAYYGYTF	TGTGCCAGCAGCTTAGCCTACTATGGCTACACCTTC	NA	few	TRBV7-9	TRBJ1-2
CASSVAQADEQFF	TGTGCCAGCAGCGTAGCACAGGCGGATGAGCAGTTCTTC	NA	NA	TRBV9	TRBJ2-1
CASSLAATGVTEAFF	TGCGCCAGCAGCTTGGCCGCGACAGGGGTCACTGAAGCTTTCTTT	TRBD1	NA	TRBV5-1	TRBJ1-1
CASSLGTSRAGELFF	TGTGCCAGCAGCTTAGGGACTAGCCGTGCGGGGGAGCTGTTTTTT	TRBD2	NA	TRBV7-3	TRBJ2-2
CASSFIQDYGYTF	TGTGCCAGCAGCTTTATTCAGGACTATGGCTACACCTTC	NA	NA	TRBV7-9	TRBJ1-2
CASSLVAGGSSGNTIYF	TGCGCCAGCAGCTTGGTGGCAGGGGGGAGCTCTGGAAACACCATATATTTT	TRBD1	NA	TRBV5-1	TRBJ1-3
CASSRGGPQHF	TGTGCCAGCAGCCGGGGTGGGCCCCAGCATTTT	NA	NA	TRBV7-8	TRBJ1-5
CASSRDRGRDEAFF	TGTGCCAGCAGTAGGGACAGGGGGCGGGATGAAGCTTTCTTT	TRBD1	NA	TRBV6-5	TRBJ1-1
CACSPGQTEKLFF	TGTGCCTGTTCTCCGGGACAGACAGAAAAACTGTTTTTT	TRBD1	NA	TRBV30	TRBJ1-4
CASSFLVDTDTQYF	TGCGCCAGCAGCTTCCTAGTAGACACAGATACGCAGTATTTT	NA	NA	TRBV5-1	TRBJ2-3
CASSLVLAGAPDTQYF	TGTGCCAGCAGCTTAGTCCTAGCGGGAGCCCCAGATACGCAGTATTTT	TRBD2	NA	TRBV11-3	TRBJ2-3
CASSLDGRADGELFF	TGCGCCAGCAGCTTGGACGGGAGGGCCGACGGGGAGCTGTTTTTT	TRBD2	NA	TRBV5-1	TRBJ2-2
CASRQSQGNTGELFF	TGTGCCAGCAGGCAGTCACAGGGGAACACCGGGGAGCTGTTTTTT	NA	NA	TRBV11-3	TRBJ2-2
CASSPPDRGHTEQYF	TGCGCCAGCAGCCCACCGGACAGGGGGCACACCGAGCAGTACTTC	TRBD1	NA	TRBV4-1	TRBJ2-7
CASSLTGMNTEAFF	TGTGCCAGCAGTTTAACGGGAATGAACACTGAAGCTTTCTTT	NA	few	TRBV27	TRBJ1-1
CASSPPERGSTNTQYF	TGTGCCAGCAGCCCCCCTGAGCGGGGGAGCACGAATACGCAGTATTTT	TRBD2	NA	TRBV7-9	TRBJ2-3
CASSLPGKRETQYF	TGTGCCAGCAGCCTACCAGGGAAGAGGGAGACCCAGTACTTC	NA	NA	TRBV7-8	TRBJ2-5
CSALSSYEQYF	TGCAGTGCCCTAAGCTCCTACGAGCAGTACTTC	NA	NA	TRBV20-1	TRBJ2-7
CASSESTGTRTDTQYF	TGTGCCAGCAGTGAATCAACCGGGACACGCACAGATACGCAGTATTTT	NA	NA	TRBV6-1	TRBJ2-3
CASSLTGSYNEQFF	TGTGCCAGCAGCTTAACCGGTTCCTACAATGAGCAGTTCTTC	NA	few	TRBV7-3	TRBJ2-1
CASSGQGNTEAFF	TGTGCCAGCAGTGGACAGGGGAACACTGAAGCTTTCTTT	TRBD1	once	TRBV6-1	TRBJ1-1
CASSLGSGTGTEAFF	TGCGCCAGCAGCTTGGGGAGCGGGACAGGGACTGAAGCTTTCTTT	TRBD1	NA	TRBV5-1	TRBJ1-1
CASGFQIATSTADTGELFF	TGTGCTAGTGGTTTCCAAATTGCGACGTCTACGGCGGACACCGGGGAGCTGTTTTTT	NA	NA	TRBV12-5	TRBJ2-2
CASRDRGELFF	TGTGCCAGCAGGGACAGGGGGGAACTGTTTTTT	TRBD1	NA	TRBV28	TRBJ1-4
CASSVLQGGSDTQYF	TGTGCCAGCAGCGTTTTACAGGGGGGATCAGATACGCAGTATTTT	TRBD1	NA	TRBV9	TRBJ2-3
CASSPDRTVMAFF	TGTGCCAGCAGCCCGGACAGGACGGTGATGGCTTTCTTT	TRBD1	NA	TRBV7-8	TRBJ1-1
CASSPGWERQDTQYF	TGTGCTAGCAGCCCAGGGTGGGAAAGGCAAGATACGCAGTATTTT	NA	once	TRBV7-7	TRBJ2-3
CATSRDVRETQYF	TGTGCCACCAGCAGAGATGTCAGAGAGACCCAGTACTTC	NA	NA	TRBV15	TRBJ2-5
CASSVGGLAGGRETQYF	TGTGCCAGCAGCGTAGGGGGACTAGCGGGAGGGCGAGAGACCCAGTACTTC	TRBD2	NA	TRBV9	TRBJ2-5
CASSWDLNGANVLTF	TGTGCCAGCAGCTGGGACTTGAATGGGGCCAACGTCCTGACTTTC	NA	once	TRBV9	TRBJ2-6
CASSRRGQGEGYTF	TGTGCCAGTAGCCGAAGGGGACAGGGGGAAGGCTACACCTTC	TRBD1	few	TRBV19	TRBJ1-2
CASSQQTSGNTIYF	TGTGCCAGCTCACAACAAACCTCTGGAAACACCATATATTTT	NA	NA	TRBV18	TRBJ1-3
CASSPLIAHTEAFF	TGTGCCAGCAGCCCATTAATAGCGCACACTGAAGCTTTCTTT	NA	NA	TRBV14	TRBJ1-1
CASSLQGVTTEAFF	TGCGCCAGCAGCTTGCAGGGGGTGACCACTGAAGCTTTCTTT	TRBD1	NA	TRBV5-1	TRBJ1-1
CASSLFRDNEQFF	TGTGCCAGCAGCTTATTCCGGGACAATGAGCAGTTCTTC	NA	NA	TRBV11-2	TRBJ2-1
CASSLTSGTLKKKSSYEQYF	TGCGCCAGCAGCCTTACTTCAGGAACCCTAAAAAAAAAGAGCTCCTACGAGCAGTACTTC	NA	few	TRBV5-1	TRBJ2-7
CASSAGTGGRMNTEAFF	TGCGCCAGCAGCGCTGGGACAGGGGGCCGTATGAACACTGAAGCTTTCTTT	TRBD1	NA	TRBV5-1	TRBJ1-1
CASSLDQGGSTDTQYF	TGTGCCAGCAGCTTAGATCAAGGCGGGAGCACAGATACGCAGTATTTT	NA	NA	TRBV11-3	TRBJ2-3
CASSLGQGARTIYF	TGTGCCAGCAGCCTCGGACAGGGGGCGCGTACCATATATTTT	TRBD1	NA	TRBV11-1	TRBJ1-3
CASSQEGGRAGGYTF	TGCGCCAGCAGCCAAGAAGGGGGCAGAGCCGGTGGCTACACCTTC	TRBD1	NA	TRBV4-1	TRBJ1-2
CASSSEIAGGREQFF	TGTGCCAGCAGCTCTGAAATAGCGGGAGGAAGAGAGCAGTTCTTC	TRBD2	NA	TRBV5-4	TRBJ2-1
CASSERGHTGELFF	TGTGCCAGCAGTGAGCGGGGGCACACCGGGGAGCTGTTTTTT	NA	NA	TRBV2	TRBJ2-2
CASSLATGGFSGYTF	TGTGCCAGCAGCTTAGCGACAGGGGGCTTTAGTGGCTACACCTTC	TRBD1	once	TRBV7-8	TRBJ1-2
CASSQGHRSYEQYF	TGTGCCAGCAGCCAGGGACACCGCTCCTACGAGCAGTACTTC	NA	NA	TRBV5-6	TRBJ2-7
CASRQSTGIYNSPLHF	TGTGCCAGCAGACAATCCACAGGGATCTATAATTCACCCCTCCACTTT	NA	NA	TRBV28	TRBJ1-6
CASSSSLAGADTGELFF	TGTGCCAGCAGCTCCTCACTAGCGGGGGCGGACACCGGGGAGCTGTTTTTT	TRBD2	NA	TRBV7-7	TRBJ2-2
CASSDGLQTSEKLFF	TGCGCCAGCAGCGACGGATTACAGACGAGCGAAAAACTGTTTTTT	NA	NA	TRBV5-1	TRBJ1-4
CASRAGTGPGNTIYF	TGTGCCAGCAGGGCCGGGACAGGGCCTGGAAACACCATATATTTT	TRBD1	few	TRBV5-5	TRBJ1-3
CASSPSGGQGSSPLHF	TGTGCCAGCTCACCGTCCGGGGGACAGGGAAGTTCACCCCTCCACTTT	TRBD1	NA	TRBV18	TRBJ1-6